This T cell receptor beta chain stems from a study of T-cell memory formation after mild COVID-19. Turning to the study itself: The two donors had largely donor-specific TCR clusters.

Via MiXCR, TCRdb re-called the 5' RACE reads, giving one row per CDR3 protein. The sample lists a few hundred thousand distinct CDR3 sequences, under 20% occurring once. This clonotype was observed at least ten times. The source is a man aged 18 to 29 who had mild COVID-19 (a few samples of this study predate the infection). Cell type and time point are not known. Sequenced sample: PBMCs or a T cell subset sorted from them (not recorded which).

DNA of the CDR3: TGTGCCAGCAGCCATTTGTGGGCAGGGACCACCGGGGAGCTGTTTTTT. Translated, it gives CASSHLWAGTTGELFF. The J gene is TRBJ2-2, the V gene TRBV3-1; either TRBD1 or TRBD2 may fit D (5 bases each). Trimming removed 3 bases from V and 4 bases from J, with 15 bases in between. The CDR3 is made up of 16 amino acids. Germline CDR1 and CDR2: LGHDT and YNNKEL (reference sequence).